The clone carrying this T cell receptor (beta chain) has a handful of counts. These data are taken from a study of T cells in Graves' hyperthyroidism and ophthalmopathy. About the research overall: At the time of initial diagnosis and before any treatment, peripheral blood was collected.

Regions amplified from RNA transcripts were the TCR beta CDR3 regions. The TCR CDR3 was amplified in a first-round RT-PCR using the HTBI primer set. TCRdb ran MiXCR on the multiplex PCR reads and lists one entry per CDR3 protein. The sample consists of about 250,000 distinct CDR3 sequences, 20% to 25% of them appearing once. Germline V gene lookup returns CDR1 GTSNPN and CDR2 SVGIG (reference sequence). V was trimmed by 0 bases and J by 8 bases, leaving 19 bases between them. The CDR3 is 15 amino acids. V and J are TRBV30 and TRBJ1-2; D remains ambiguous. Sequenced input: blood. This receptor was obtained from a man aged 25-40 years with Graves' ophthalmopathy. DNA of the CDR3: TGTGCCTGGAGTGTTCCCTCAGCTCCGTCTGGGGGCTACACCTTC. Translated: CAWSVPSAPSGGYTF.